A single sample gave rise to the 20 T cell receptor beta chains below, sequenced in a study of T cell changes during pregnancy in multiple sclerosis. Some clones are missing from TCRdb's copy, which holds only in-frame ones; the method was immunoSEQ multiplex PCR. The data show 70,000 to 95,000 clones, with approximately 93% seen just once and approximately 1.7% held by the top ten. The sequences come from peripheral blood, collected after pregnancy. The source of these receptors is a female donor in good health, enrolled as a control in a pregnancy study.

The gene calls are TRBV5-1 and TRBJ2-5; a weak D match, TRBD1 (6 bases). V lost 4 bases to trimming and J lost 1 base, with 11 bases between them. Germline V CDR1 and CDR2: SGHRS, YFSETQ. This CDR3 spans 14 amino acids. CDR3 DNA: TGCGCCAGCAGCATGGGGACAATCCAAGAGACCCAGTACTTC. Residues: CASSMGTIQETQYF.

J is TRBJ2-7 and V is TRBV5-1; 10 bases are a match to TRBD1. V lost 2 bases to trimming and J lost 6 bases; unmatched junction nucleotides: 5. Germline CDR1 SGHRS, CDR2 YFSETQ. The CDR3 is made up of 14 amino acids. The CDR3 spells CASSFRDRGGEQYF. The CDR3 nucleotides read TGCGCCAGCAGCTTCCGGGACAGGGGCGGCGAGCAGTACTTC.

The chain has TRBV7-2 and TRBJ2-7, with TRBD2 matching over 13 bases. J was trimmed by 0 bases and V by 7 bases; bases with no gene match: 6. The CDR3 loop spans 16 amino acids. CDR1 is SGHTA, CDR2 FQGNSA, per germline. CDR3 DNA: TGTGCCAGCACCCGGACTAGCGGGAGCTACTCCTACGAGCAGTACTTC. It specifies CASTRTSGSYSYEQYF.

The chain joins TRBV6-5 to TRBJ1-2; 9 bases map to TRBD1. CDR1 is MNHEY and CDR2 is SVGAGI in the germline V gene. Trimming removed 6 bases from V and 4 bases from J; junction bases left unmatched: 9. The CDR3 is made up of 15 amino acids. CDR3: CASRAPGQGSYGYTF. CDR3 bases: TGTGCCAGCAGGGCACCGGGACAGGGATCCTATGGCTACACCTTC.

The gene calls are TRBV5-4 and TRBJ2-1; TRBD2 matches 14 bases. This CDR3 is built from 16 residues. J was trimmed by 9 bases and V by 2 bases; bases with no gene match: 7. Germline V lookup: CDR1 SGHNT, CDR2 YYREEE (reference sequence). For the CDR3, the DNA is TGTGCCAGCAGCTTACCGGGACTAGCGGGAGTGGGTGAGCAGTTCTTC. Translating it yields CASSLPGLAGVGEQFF.

The genes are TRBV5-1 and TRBJ2-3; D is perhaps TRBD2 (6 bases). This CDR3 has 14 residues. Germline V lookup: CDR1 SGHRS, CDR2 YFSETQ. Deletions cut 3 bases from V and 4 bases from J, with 12 bases between. The CDR3 reads CASSWGSGSDTQYF. The CDR3 DNA is TGCGCCAGCAGCTGGGGAAGCGGGTCAGATACGCAGTATTTT.

To note about this clone: This sample also contains other DNA sequences that code for the same CDR3. The chain couples TRBV6-4 to TRBJ2-1, with 7 bases identical to TRBD2. CDR1 is MRHNA and CDR2 is SNTAGT in the germline V gene. V lost 0 bases to trimming and J lost 1 base; unmatched junction nucleotides: 0. This CDR3 has 15 residues. CDR3 loop: CASSDSSGSYNEQFF. The DNA for the CDR3 is TGTGCCAGCAGTGACTCTAGCGGGTCCTACAATGAGCAGTTCTTC.

In this sample, this clone turned up once. This sequence joins TRBV5-4 and TRBJ2-3, with D unclear. The CDR3 extends over 13 amino acids. Germline V gene lookup returns CDR1 SGHNT and CDR2 YYREEE (reference sequence). Trimming stripped 1 base from V and 2 bases from J, with 5 bases between. The CDR3 DNA follows: TGTGCCAGCAGCTTGTTCTACACAGATACGCAGTATTTT. This gives the protein CASSLFYTDTQYF.

The chain links TRBV5-1 to TRBJ2-7; TRBD1 might be the D (6 bases). The CDR3 has 15 amino acids. Trimming stripped 5 bases from V and 0 bases from J, with 15 bases between. The germline CDR1 and CDR2 sequences are SGHRS and YFSETQ. As DNA, the CDR3 is TGCGCCAGCAGGCTTTCTGTGGGGGCCTCCTACGAGCAGTACTTC. It specifies CASRLSVGASYEQYF. Full variable domain (remainder filled in from reference TRBV5-1 and TRBJ2-7): KAGVTQTPRYLIKTRGQQVTLSCSPISGHRSVSWYQQTPGQGLQFLFEYFSETQRNKGNFPGRFSGRQFSNSRSEMNVSTLELGDSALYLCASRLSVGASYEQYFGPGTRLTVT.

This chain connects TRBV7-9 to TRBJ2-5, with TRBD2 matching 13 bases. The CDR3 consists of 15 residues. Germline values: CDR1 SEHNR, CDR2 FQNEAQ (reference sequence). The ends lost 5 bases at V and 7 bases at J; junction bases unmatched: 7. The CDR3 nucleotides read TGTGCCAGCAGCATTGGGACTAGCGGGATGGGGACCCAGTACTTC. It is translated as CASSIGTSGMGTQYF.

This chain uses TRBV29-1 with TRBJ2-2; maybe TRBD2 (6 bases). Germline values: CDR1 SQVTM, CDR2 ANQGSEA. CDR3 length: 12 amino acids. The CDR3 DNA reads as TGCAGTTCTAGCGAGAACACCGGGGAGCTGTTTTTT. Residues: CSSSENTGELFF.

This clone was observed once. The J gene is TRBJ2-1, the V gene TRBV6-6; possible D gene TRBD2, 6 bases. The germline gives CDR1 MNHNY, CDR2 SVGAGI (reference sequence). The CDR3 loop spans 14 amino acids. The germline V and J ends were trimmed by 6 bases and 2 bases, with 11 bases remaining between them. CDR3 sequence: CASSWTNAYNEQFF. The CDR3 nucleotides are TGTGCCAGCAGCTGGACTAACGCCTACAATGAGCAGTTCTTC.

The V and J genes are TRBV15 and TRBJ2-2; D possibly corresponds to TRBD2 (5 bases). Per germline, CDR1 LNHNV and CDR2 YYDKDF (reference sequence). The V end was cut by 8 bases, the J end by 3 bases, with 13 bases between. The CDR3 is made up of 14 amino acids. CDR3 DNA: TGTGCCACCCGAGGACCGCGGGACACCGGGGAGCTGTTTTTT. This encodes CATRGPRDTGELFF.

The chain combines TRBV28 with TRBJ2-3; 7 bases map to TRBD2. CDR3 size: 14 residues. After removal of 10 bases from V and 5 bases from J, the junction contained 12 bases not matched to a gene. Germline CDR1 MDHEN, CDR2 SYDVKM. CDR3 protein: CATLWLADGDTQYF. CDR3 nucleotide sequence: TGTGCCACCCTGTGGCTAGCGGATGGAGATACGCAGTATTTT.

The CDR3 region has the DNA TGTGCCAGCAGAGCCGGGGAGGGCTACGAGCAGTACTTC. Protein product: CASRAGEGYEQYF. J is TRBJ2-7 and V is TRBV2, with 7 bases aligning to TRBD2. V gave up 6 bases and J gave up 3 bases; unmatched junction bases: 5. The germline CDR1 and CDR2 sequences are SNHLY and FYNNEI. CDR3 length: 13 residues.

The chain couples TRBV11-2 to TRBJ2-7, with 10 bases matching TRBD1. Germline CDR1 reads SGHAT; CDR2 reads FQNNGV. CDR3 length equals 16 residues. J lost 2 bases, V lost 1 base, and 5 bases had no gene match. For the CDR3, the DNA is TGTGCCAGCAGCTTAGTTGAAGGGACAGGGGCCTACGAGCAGTACTTC. Its protein product is CASSLVEGTGAYEQYF.

This chain links TRBV9 with TRBJ1-2; tentative D call: TRBD1 (5 bases). The ends were cut back, 0 bases at V and 3 bases at J, with 9 bases in the middle. CDR1 SGDLS and CDR2 YYNGEE come from the germline V gene. This CDR3 is built from 14 residues. This chain's CDR3 is CASSVGGRDYGYTF. CDR3 nucleotides: TGTGCCAGCAGCGTAGGCGGCAGGGACTATGGCTACACCTTC.

The chain has TRBV19 and TRBJ1-5, with unresolved D. Trimming left V 8 bases short and J 2 bases short, with 28 bases between. This CDR3 comprises 19 residues. Germline CDR1 is LNHDA and CDR2 is SQIVND (reference sequence). The CDR3 region has the DNA TGTGCCAGTGCCCTGGGTGGCGGTGGATCGGGTCCGGGCAATCAGCCCCAGCATTTT. Translated, it gives CASALGGGGSGPGNQPQHF.

The J gene is TRBJ2-7, the V gene TRBV5-1; 10 bases are a match to TRBD1. CDR1 is SGHRS, CDR2 YFSETQ, per germline. This CDR3 comprises 16 residues. V was pared by 2 bases and J by 5 bases, with 10 bases of the junction left unmatched. CDR3 DNA: TGCGCCAGCAGCTTCCGGGACAGGGGAAAGGGTGACGAGCAGTACTTC. Amino acids: CASSFRDRGKGDEQYF.

The gene calls are TRBV4-1 and TRBJ2-1, with TRBD2 matching over 7 bases. Per the germline V gene, CDR1 is MGHRA and CDR2 is YSYEKL. The CDR3 has 14 amino acids. Unmatched junction bases numbered 2, after V lost 1 base and J lost 5 bases. CDR3 nucleotide sequence: TGCGCCAGCAGCCAAGGGACTAGAGACAATGAGCAGTTCTTC. It yields the protein CASSQGTRDNEQFF.